The rows below give T cell receptor beta chains drawn from one sample of a study of shared clonotypes between healthy human individuals. Libraries were prepared by immunoSEQ multiplex PCR; TCRdb keeps only in-frame clonotypes and omits some of them. The data hold a few million clones, with roughly nine tenths observed a single time. The sample comprised naive CD4+ T cells sorted from blood. The receptors stem from a man aged 18 to 30 in good health. Both conserved end residues are part of each CDR3. Each record gives: CDR3 protein, CDR3 DNA, clone size, D gene, J gene, V gene. A D gene is named only where the DNA matches it firmly. Size tells how often a clone was seen (once, few, many) or the class of an expanded clone, and some rows leave it out.

CASSLGARTNPYNSPLHF	TGTGCCAGCAGTTTGGGGGCCAGGACAAACCCGTATAATTCACCCCTCCACTTT	-	-	TRBJ1-6	TRBV28
CASSSTRGGDTDTQYF	TGCGCCAGCAGCTCCACGCGTGGGGGGGACACAGATACGCAGTATTTT	-	TRBD2	TRBJ2-3	TRBV5-1
CASSPPRADGNTIYF	TGTGCCAGCTCACCACCGAGGGCCGACGGAAACACCATATATTTT	-	-	TRBJ1-3	TRBV18
CASTKRLVWGDTQYF	TGTGCCAGCACCAAGAGGTTAGTGTGGGGAGATACGCAGTATTTT	-	-	TRBJ2-3	TRBV11-2
CASSLELVGKTGELFF	TGCGCCAGCAGCTTGGAACTAGTGGGGAAGACCGGGGAGCTGTTTTTT	-	-	TRBJ2-2	TRBV5-1
CASSQVLSGANVLTF	TGTGCCAGCAGTCAGGTCCTCTCTGGGGCCAACGTCCTGACTTTC	-	-	TRBJ2-6	TRBV6-6
CASSTTGDKNTEAFF	TGCGCCAGCAGCACAACCGGGGACAAGAACACTGAAGCTTTCTTT	-	-	TRBJ1-1	TRBV5-1
CASSPGTGISPLHF	TGTGCCAGCAGCCCCGGGACAGGGATATCACCCCTCCACTTT	-	TRBD1	TRBJ1-6	TRBV5-6
CASSLALRPYGYTF	TGTGCCAGCAGCTTAGCCCTACGGCCTTATGGCTACACCTTC	-	-	TRBJ1-2	TRBV11-2
CASSDGDGRVGEAFF	TGTGCCAGCAGTGATGGAGATGGGAGGGTTGGAGAAGCTTTCTTT	few	-	TRBJ1-1	TRBV2
CASSHGDRGGYNEQFF	TGCGCCAGCAGCCATGGCGATAGGGGCGGATACAATGAGCAGTTCTTC	-	-	TRBJ2-1	TRBV5-1
CASSELAGGNTEAFF	TGTGCCAGCAGTGAACTGGCAGGGGGGAACACTGAAGCTTTCTTT	-	TRBD1	TRBJ1-1	TRBV2
CASSFGLAPSTDTQYF	TGTGCCAGCAGCTTTGGCCTAGCACCTAGCACAGATACGCAGTATTTT	-	-	TRBJ2-3	TRBV7-2
CASSYSRGVTEAFF	TGTGCCAGCAGTTACTCGAGGGGTGTCACTGAAGCTTTCTTT	-	-	TRBJ1-1	TRBV6-5
CASSPPGNSPLHF	TGTGCCAGCAGCCCCCCCGGGAATTCACCCCTCCACTTT	-	-	TRBJ1-6	TRBV5-6
CAWSSMLGGGSPLHF	TGTGCCTGGAGTTCTATGTTGGGGGGAGGTTCACCCCTCCACTTT	-	-	TRBJ1-6	TRBV30
CASSVGSRGGQETQYF	TGTGCCAGCAGCGTAGGGAGTCGGGGAGGCCAAGAGACCCAGTACTTC	-	-	TRBJ2-5	TRBV9
CASSFRRREGLHNEQFF	TGTGCCAGCAGTTTCCGGCGGCGGGAGGGCCTCCACAATGAGCAGTTCTTC	-	TRBD2	TRBJ2-1	TRBV7-2
CASSQDWDIGSFWNEQFF	TGCGCCAGCAGCCAAGATTGGGATATTGGGTCATTCTGGAATGAGCAGTTCTTC	-	-	TRBJ2-1	TRBV4-3
CASTGAGANEKLFF	TGTGCCAGCACAGGGGCGGGGGCTAATGAAAAACTGTTTTTT	-	-	TRBJ1-4	TRBV7-3
CASSQGTSRGDEQFF	TGCGCCAGCAGCCAGGGGACTAGCCGGGGCGATGAGCAGTTCTTC	-	TRBD2	TRBJ2-1	TRBV4-1
CASSLGLNYGYTF	TGTGCCAGCAGCTTAGGTCTCAACTATGGCTACACCTTC	few	-	TRBJ1-2	TRBV7-9
CASSPVVNGNSPLHF	TGTGCCAGCAGTCCTGTGGTGAACGGTAATTCACCCCTCCACTTT	-	-	TRBJ1-6	TRBV25-1
CATGDFQETQYF	TGTGCCACCGGGGACTTTCAAGAGACCCAGTACTTC	-	-	TRBJ2-5	TRBV10-3
CASSEGLVPPHEQFF	TGTGCCAGCAGTGAAGGTCTAGTCCCCCCCCATGAGCAGTTCTTC	-	-	TRBJ2-1	TRBV6-1
CASSPRTGNEKLFF	TGTGCCAGCAGCCCGAGGACAGGGAATGAAAAACTGTTTTTT	-	TRBD1	TRBJ1-4	TRBV5-5
CSAGFYNEQFF	TGCAGTGCTGGTTTTTACAATGAGCAGTTCTTC	-	-	TRBJ2-1	TRBV20-1
CAWSGGHSGPVNEQYF	TGTGCCTGGAGTGGGGGCCATAGCGGCCCCGTCAACGAGCAGTACTTC	once	-	TRBJ2-7	TRBV30
CASSQRQKENFNEQFF	TGTGCCAGCTCACAGAGACAGAAGGAGAATTTCAATGAGCAGTTCTTC	-	-	TRBJ2-1	TRBV18
CAWSVLFGNTEAFF	TGTGCCTGGAGTGTACTGTTCGGGAACACTGAAGCTTTCTTT	few	-	TRBJ1-1	TRBV30
CASSSSTDTQYF	TGTGCCAGCAGCTCTAGCACAGATACGCAGTATTTT	-	-	TRBJ2-3	TRBV6-5
CASSLGATSQETQYF	TGTGCCAGCAGCTTGGGGGCAACGAGCCAAGAGACCCAGTACTTC	-	-	TRBJ2-5	TRBV5-4
CAISRTGGTDTQYF	TGTGCCATCAGTAGGACAGGGGGCACAGATACGCAGTATTTT	-	TRBD1	TRBJ2-3	TRBV10-3
CASRASGRALEQYF	TGTGCCAGCAGAGCTAGCGGGAGGGCCCTCGAGCAGTACTTC	-	TRBD2	TRBJ2-7	TRBV5-6
CASSQSTGLAKNIQYF	TGTGCCAGCAGCCAATCGACGGGACTAGCCAAAAACATTCAGTACTTC	-	-	TRBJ2-4	TRBV16
CASSIAQYAGNGYTF	TGTGCCAGTAGTATCGCTCAGTATGCAGGGAATGGCTACACCTTC	-	-	TRBJ1-2	TRBV19
CASSEKVNYEQYF	TGCGCCAGCAGTGAGAAGGTAAACTACGAGCAGTACTTC	-	-	TRBJ2-7	TRBV10-1
CASSERQGAGDTQYF	TGTGCCAGCAGTGAACGGCAGGGGGCGGGAGATACGCAGTATTTT	-	TRBD1	TRBJ2-3	TRBV2
CASSLSGEGSSPLHF	TGTGCCAGCAGCTTGTCTGGGGAGGGTAGTTCACCCCTCCACTTT	-	-	TRBJ1-6	TRBV5-5
CASSLGWGSNQPQHF	TGTGCCAGCAGCTTAGGGTGGGGTAGCAATCAGCCCCAGCATTTT	-	-	TRBJ1-5	TRBV7-8
CASSLGRADTQYF	TGTGCCAGCAGCTTGGGCAGGGCAGATACGCAGTATTTT	-	-	TRBJ2-3	TRBV5-8
CASSPGGAGGNSPLHF	TGTGCCAGCTCACCAGGAGGGGCAGGGGGTAATTCACCCCTCCACTTT	once	TRBD1	TRBJ1-6	TRBV18
CARSLAGRSGYEQYF	TGTGCCAGAAGCTTGGCGGGACGGTCAGGCTACGAGCAGTACTTC	once	-	TRBJ2-7	TRBV5-3
CASSIATGGSQPQHF	TGTGCCAGTAGTATTGCGACAGGGGGTAGTCAGCCCCAGCATTTT	-	TRBD1	TRBJ1-5	TRBV19
CASSLGPSGETQYF	TGTGCCAGCAGCTTAGGACCCTCCGGAGAGACCCAGTACTTC	-	-	TRBJ2-5	TRBV7-2
CAISESLTSGSYEQYF	TGTGCCATCAGTGAGTCTCTGACTAGCGGGAGTTACGAGCAGTACTTC	once	TRBD2	TRBJ2-7	TRBV10-3
CAISGGAGETQYF	TGTGCCATCAGTGGTGGAGCGGGAGAGACCCAGTACTTC	-	-	TRBJ2-5	TRBV10-3
CASSLSIWVSGNTIYF	TGTGCCAGCAGCCTCAGTATCTGGGTGTCTGGAAACACCATATATTTT	-	-	TRBJ1-3	TRBV28
CASRPAPGRREQYF	TGTGCCAGCAGACCGGCCCCGGGGCGTCGGGAGCAGTACTTC	-	-	TRBJ2-7	TRBV6-5
CASRTGGISEAFF	TGTGCCAGCAGGACAGGGGGAATATCTGAAGCTTTCTTT	few	TRBD1	TRBJ1-1	TRBV6-1
CASSYEGGHTQYF	TGTGCCAGCAGTTACGAGGGAGGGCATACCCAGTACTTC	-	TRBD2	TRBJ2-5	TRBV6-6
CASSSRPLPLSGANVLTF	TGTGCCAGCAGCTCGCGTCCACTCCCCCTCTCTGGGGCCAACGTCCTGACTTTC	once	-	TRBJ2-6	TRBV7-9
CASSVDSGGFYEQYF	TGTGCCAGCAGTGTTGATAGCGGGGGGTTCTACGAGCAGTACTTC	-	TRBD2	TRBJ2-7	TRBV2
CASSERGRGTGELFF	TGTGCCAGCAGTGAGAGGGGGAGGGGAACCGGGGAGCTGTTTTTT	-	-	TRBJ2-2	TRBV6-1
CASSLRGVEETQYF	TGTGCCAGCAGCTTAAGGGGGGTAGAAGAGACCCAGTACTTC	-	-	TRBJ2-5	TRBV11-2
CASQSDSGNTIYF	TGTGCCAGCCAGTCAGACTCTGGAAACACCATATATTTT	once	-	TRBJ1-3	TRBV2
CASRDLSGLAFF	TGCGCCAGCAGGGATCTTTCGGGGCTGGCTTTCTTT	-	-	TRBJ1-1	TRBV10-2
CASSRTAAIAKNIQYF	TGTGCCAGTAGCCGGACAGCAGCCATAGCCAAAAACATTCAGTACTTC	-	-	TRBJ2-4	TRBV19
CAISLDRSNTGELFF	TGTGCCATCAGTCTGGACAGATCGAACACCGGGGAGCTGTTTTTT	-	-	TRBJ2-2	TRBV10-3
CAWSLGHEQFF	TGTGCCTGGAGTTTAGGCCATGAGCAGTTCTTC	-	-	TRBJ2-1	TRBV30